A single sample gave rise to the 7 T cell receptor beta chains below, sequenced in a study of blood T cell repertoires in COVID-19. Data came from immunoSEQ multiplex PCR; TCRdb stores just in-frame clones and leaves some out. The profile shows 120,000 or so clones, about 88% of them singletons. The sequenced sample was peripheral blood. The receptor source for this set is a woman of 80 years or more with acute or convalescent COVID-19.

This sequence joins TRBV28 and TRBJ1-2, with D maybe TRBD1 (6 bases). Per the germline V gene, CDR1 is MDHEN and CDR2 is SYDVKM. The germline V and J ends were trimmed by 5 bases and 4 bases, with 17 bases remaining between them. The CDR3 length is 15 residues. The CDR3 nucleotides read TGTGCCAGCAGTCCGTACACAGGGCTAAGCTATGGCTACACCTTC. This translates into CASSPYTGLSYGYTF.

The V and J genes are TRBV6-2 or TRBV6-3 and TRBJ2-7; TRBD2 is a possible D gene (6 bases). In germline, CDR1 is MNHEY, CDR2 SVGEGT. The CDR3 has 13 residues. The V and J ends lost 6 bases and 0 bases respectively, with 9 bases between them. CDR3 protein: CASSDGGSYEQYF. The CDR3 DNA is TGTGCCAGCAGCGACGGGGGCTCCTACGAGCAGTACTTC.

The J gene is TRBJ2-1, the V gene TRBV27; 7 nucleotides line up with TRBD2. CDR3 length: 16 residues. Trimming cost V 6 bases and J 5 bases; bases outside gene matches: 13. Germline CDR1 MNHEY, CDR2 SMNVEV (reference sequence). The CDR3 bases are TGTGCCAGCAGGTCGGGGCTTAGCGGGTTTGACAATGAGCAGTTCTTC. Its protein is CASRSGLSGFDNEQFF.

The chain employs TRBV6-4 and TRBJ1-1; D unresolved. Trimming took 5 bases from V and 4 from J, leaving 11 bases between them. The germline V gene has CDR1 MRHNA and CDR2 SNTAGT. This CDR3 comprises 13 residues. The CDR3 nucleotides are TGTGCCAGCAGTCGGGAACGGGGCACTGAAGCTTTCTTT. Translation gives CASSRERGTEAFF.

The chain's CDR3 is CASSQSEFNEQFF. CDR3 sequence (DNA): TGTGCCAGCAGCCAATCCGAGTTCAATGAGCAGTTCTTC. V and J are TRBV3-1 (or the pseudogene TRBV3-2) and TRBJ2-1, with D unclear. CDR1 is LGHDT, CDR2 YNNKEL, per germline (reference sequence). This CDR3 is 13 amino acids long. Trimming pared 2 bases from V and 6 bases from J, leaving 8 bases between.

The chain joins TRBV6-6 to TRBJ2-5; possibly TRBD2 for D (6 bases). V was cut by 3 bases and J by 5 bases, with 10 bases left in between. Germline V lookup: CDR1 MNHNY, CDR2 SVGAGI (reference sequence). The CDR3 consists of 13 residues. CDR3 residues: CASSYGGAETQYF. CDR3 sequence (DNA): TGTGCCAGCAGTTATGGAGGGGCCGAGACCCAGTACTTC.

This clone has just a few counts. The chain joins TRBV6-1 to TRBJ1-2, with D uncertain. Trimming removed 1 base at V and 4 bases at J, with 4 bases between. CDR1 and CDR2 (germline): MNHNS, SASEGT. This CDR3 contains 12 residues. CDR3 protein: CASSEGSYGYTF. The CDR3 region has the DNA TGTGCCAGCAGTGAAGGGAGCTATGGCTACACCTTC.